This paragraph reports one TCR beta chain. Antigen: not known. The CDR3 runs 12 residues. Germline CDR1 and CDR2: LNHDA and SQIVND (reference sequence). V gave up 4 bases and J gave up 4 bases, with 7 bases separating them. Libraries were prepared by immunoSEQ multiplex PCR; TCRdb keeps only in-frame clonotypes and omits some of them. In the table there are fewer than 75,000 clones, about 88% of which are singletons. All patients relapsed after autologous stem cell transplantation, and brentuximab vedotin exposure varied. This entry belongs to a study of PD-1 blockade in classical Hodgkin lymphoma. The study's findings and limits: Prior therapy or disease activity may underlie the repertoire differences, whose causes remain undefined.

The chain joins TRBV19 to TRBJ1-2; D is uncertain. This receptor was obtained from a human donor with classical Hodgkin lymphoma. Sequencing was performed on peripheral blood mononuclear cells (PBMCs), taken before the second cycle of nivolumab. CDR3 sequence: CASSTSGYGYTF. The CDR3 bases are TGTGCCAGTAGTACTTCAGGCTATGGCTACACCTTC.